The sequence of this TCR beta chain was determined in a study of blood T cell repertoires in COVID-19. For the study at large: Samples came from the United States, Italy and Spain, spanning acute and convalescent COVID-19. The cDNA or gDNA used as material had been derived from T cells, B-cell-depleted T cells, or PBMCs.

Of note for this clone: Relative to the germline gene, one junction end is altered; a read error may explain this.

Original processing methods: How many nucleated cells were present was estimated from reference gene primer amplification. Measured with immunoSEQ multiplex PCR; TCRdb has only the in-frame clones, and not every one. The V and J calls and clone size come from that table; D and trimming were worked out from the DNA. The profile covers a few hundred thousand clones, with 89% appearing a single time and 2% to 2.5% taken by the ten largest. The sequence was obtained from a man aged 50-60 years with acute or convalescent COVID-19. Material for sequencing was peripheral blood.

As DNA, the CDR3 is TGTGCCAGTAGTACCAACAGGGCCTTCTCTAGAAACACCATATATTTT. Its protein product is CASSTNRAFSRNTIYF. V usage is TRBV19 and J usage is TRBJ1-3; D may be TRBD1 (6 bases). Germline-derived CDR1 and CDR2 are LNHDA and SQIVND (reference sequence). This CDR3 has 16 amino acids. Drawing the rest from reference TRBV19 and TRBJ1-3, the complete variable domain is DGGITQSPKYLFRKEGQNVTLSCEQNLNHDAMYWYRQDPGQGLRLIYYSQIVNDFQKGDIAEGYSVSREKKESFPLTVTSAQKNPTAFYLCASSTNRAFSRNTIYFGEGSWLTVV.